The clone carrying this T cell receptor (beta chain) appeared once. This sample was included in a study of cytomegalovirus exposure and HLA in healthy donors. The V and J ends lost 4 bases and 3 bases, in that order; junction bases with no gene match: 9. This CDR3 contains 17 residues. CDR1 and CDR2 (germline): MGHRA, YSYEKL. PCR involved 60 Vbeta and 13 Jbeta primers. Assay: immunoSEQ multiplex PCR; the TCRdb copy retains only in-frame clones and omits some. The repertoire holds fewer than 250,000 clones, with around three quarters as singletons. The sample taken for sequencing was PBMCs. This chain links TRBV4-1 with TRBJ2-3; 11 bases are a match to TRBD2. The origin of this receptor is a woman aged 18-30 years in good health and CMV-seronegative. The CDR3 sequence: CASSPLGTSGETDTQYF. CDR3 in DNA: TGCGCCAGCAGCCCCTTAGGGACTAGCGGAGAAACAGATACGCAGTATTTT.